This T cell receptor (beta chain) emerged from a study of OX40 agonist ivuxolimab in advanced cancers. Looked up from germline, CDR1 is MDHEN and CDR2 is SYDVKM. This CDR3 region has 14 residues. On cycle 4 day 1 and cycle 7 day 1, as well as at baseline, blood was sampled. Only in-frame clones appear in the TCRdb table, and some are missing; sequencing was by immunoSEQ multiplex PCR. The table lists tens of thousands of clones, around four fifths of them singletons. This specimen consisted of CD4+ or CD8+ T cells sorted from blood, obtained in a trial of the OX40 agonist ivuxolimab. This rearrangement joins TRBV28 to TRBJ1-2; D remains ambiguous. The receptor's source is an adult with an advanced solid tumor such as melanoma, head and neck, liver or kidney cancer. In nucleotides, the CDR3 is TGTGCTCACGGTGGGGAGAGAGCTAACTATGGCTACACCTTC. It translates to CAHGGERANYGYTF.